This T cell receptor (beta chain) comes out of a study of cytomegalovirus exposure and HLA in healthy donors. The wider study: It was reported in a later analysis that the same platform had been used for the 90 to 150 validation repertoires as for the 550 to 700 first-cohort repertoires.

Libraries were prepared by immunoSEQ multiplex PCR; TCRdb keeps only in-frame clonotypes and omits some of them. Of approximately 39,000 clones detected, 90% to 95% appear once; the ten largest clones hold 2.5% to 4%. Comments on this clone: Its specificity is unknown.

General study findings and limits: There were a few CMV-associated chains whose specificity for CMV antigens was confirmed in vitro. Investigators reported 150 to 200 TCR beta chains as tied to cytomegalovirus. Most TCR sequences showed up rarely, but some public TCRs showed up in many donors.

CDR1 is SNHLY, CDR2 FYNNEI, per germline. The V end was cut by 6 bases, the J end by 5 bases, with 4 bases between. This CDR3 spans 10 amino acids. V usage is TRBV2 and J usage is TRBJ2-5; D remains ambiguous. This clonotype originated in a man between 18 and 35 years old in good health and CMV-seronegative. Sequences were obtained from PBMCs. The CDR3 region has the DNA TGTGCCAGCAGACGGGAGACCCAGTACTTC. It codes for CASRRETQYF. Variable domain in full (rest from reference TRBV2 and TRBJ2-5): EPEVTQTPSHQVTQMGQEVILRCVPISNHLYFYWYRQILGQKVEFLVSFYNNEISEKSEIFDDQFSVERPDGSNFTLKIRSTKLEDSAMYFCASRRETQYFGPGTRLLVL.